The rows below give T cell receptor beta chains drawn from one sample of a study of OX40 agonist ivuxolimab in advanced cancers. Profiled with immunoSEQ multiplex PCR; TCRdb holds only in-frame clones, not every one. Seen here are 90,000 to 95,000 clones, around 87% observed once, and the top ten hold around 4%. The input for sequencing was CD4+ or CD8+ T cells sorted from blood, taken in a trial of the OX40 agonist ivuxolimab. These receptors were obtained from an adult with an advanced solid tumor such as melanoma, head and neck, liver or kidney cancer. Each CDR3 is given with its conserved first and last residue. A D gene is named only where the DNA matches it firmly. The listing skips clone size in some rows; elsewhere it reads once, few, many or a size class.

D	V	size	J	DNA	CDR3
-	TRBV7-2	-	TRBJ1-1	TGTGCCAGCAGCTTAGATCAGGGGTCCACCCGGAGAGCTTTCTTT	CASSLDQGSTRRAFF
TRBD2	TRBV28	-	TRBJ2-1	TGTGCCAGCAGTCAATCTAGCGGGAGTTTCTACAATGAGCAGTTCTTC	CASSQSSGSFYNEQFF
-	TRBV14	-	TRBJ1-4	TGTGCCAGCAGCCAAGATCAAGGCGCAACTATACTGAGTGGACTGTTTTTT	CASSQDQGATILSGLFF
TRBD2	TRBV9	-	TRBJ2-2	TGTGCCAGCAGCGCCCTCACTAGCGGGGGCACCGGGGAGCTGTTTTTT	CASSALTSGGTGELFF
-	TRBV7-2	-	TRBJ2-3	TGTGCCAGCAGCTTAGCAAAGGCCTGGGGCACAGATACGCAGTATTTT	CASSLAKAWGTDTQYF
-	TRBV10-3	-	TRBJ1-1	TGTGCCATCAGTGAGTCTGTGACACTCACCGAAGCTTTCTTT	CAISESVTLTEAFF
-	TRBV7-2	-	TRBJ2-1	TGTGCCAGCAGCTTAGTAGGGGGTCGGGAGCAGTTCTTC	CASSLVGGREQFF
-	TRBV28	-	TRBJ2-7	TGTGCCAGCAGCCAAGGGAGCTCCGAGCAGTACTTC	CASSQGSSEQYF
TRBD1	TRBV19	-	TRBJ1-1	TGTGCCAGTAGTATCCGACAGGGCCGGGCTTTCTTT	CASSIRQGRAFF
-	TRBV29-1	-	TRBJ1-3	TGCAGCGTGACGGACGGAAACACCATATATTTT	CSVTDGNTIYF
TRBD1	TRBV7-8	-	TRBJ1-1	TGTGCCAGCAGCTCCACAGGGGGCGACACTGAAGCTTTCTTT	CASSSTGGDTEAFF
TRBD2	TRBV19	-	TRBJ2-3	TGTGCCAGTAGTAAACGGACTAGCGGGAGCACAGATACGCAGTATTTT	CASSKRTSGSTDTQYF
-	TRBV10-3	-	TRBJ2-3	TGTGCCATCAGTGGTCAGGAACAGCGCGAACCTAGCACAGATACGCAGTATTTT	CAISGQEQREPSTDTQYF
-	TRBV5-1	-	TRBJ1-1	TGCGCCAGCAGCTTGGAAGGCTCTGAAGCTTTCTTT	CASSLEGSEAFF
TRBD1	TRBV11-3	-	TRBJ2-1	TGTGCCAGCAGCTTACAGGGACAGGTCTCCTACAATGAGCAGTTCTTC	CASSLQGQVSYNEQFF
TRBD1	TRBV9	few	TRBJ1-3	TGTGCCAGCAGCTCCTACAGGGGCGCCGGCGGAAACACCATATATTTT	CASSSYRGAGGNTIYF
TRBD1	TRBV7-3	-	TRBJ2-6	TGTGCCAGCAGCCCGGGACAGCTGAGCTCTGGGGCCAACGTCCTGACTTTC	CASSPGQLSSGANVLTF
-	TRBV19	-	TRBJ1-5	TGTGCCAGTAGTTTCAGGGAGGGGCAGCCCCAGCATTTT	CASSFREGQPQHF
-	TRBV5-1	-	TRBJ2-6	TGCGCCAGCAGCCAAAAAAACACAGGTTCCAACGTCCTGACTTTC	CASSQKNTGSNVLTF
-	TRBV11-3	-	TRBJ2-2	TGTGCCAGCAGCTTTCAAAGCGTCGGGGAGCTGTTTTTT	CASSFQSVGELFF
-	TRBV15	-	TRBJ1-1	TGTGCCACCAGCGGAGGCGGGTCAGAGAACACTGAAGCTTTCTTT	CATSGGGSENTEAFF
-	TRBV5-1	once	TRBJ2-7	TGCGCCAGCAGCCGGAATCCGGGGGTCGAGCAGTACTTC	CASSRNPGVEQYF
TRBD2	TRBV19	-	TRBJ2-1	TGTGCCAGTAGTATAGACGTACTAGCGGGAGCTATAAATGAGCAGTTCTTC	CASSIDVLAGAINEQFF
-	TRBV5-1	-	TRBJ2-3	TGCGCCAGCAGCTTGGGAAGGCTCACAGATACGCAGTATTTT	CASSLGRLTDTQYF
-	TRBV6-5	once	TRBJ1-1	TGTGCCAGCAGTTACGATAACACTGAAGCTTTCTTT	CASSYDNTEAFF
-	TRBV6-6	-	TRBJ2-5	TGTGCCAGCAGTTATATAGGGACTCCCTCAACCCAGTACTTC	CASSYIGTPSTQYF
TRBD2	TRBV5-1	-	TRBJ2-3	TGCGCCAGCAGCTTGCGGGGGGACACAGATACGCAGTATTTT	CASSLRGDTDTQYF
TRBD2	TRBV30	-	TRBJ2-1	TGTGCCTGGAGTGCCCTTGGACTAGCGGGAGGTAATGAGCAGTTCTTC	CAWSALGLAGGNEQFF
-	TRBV11-2	-	TRBJ2-5	TGTGCCAGCAGCTTAGATGAGACCCAGTACTTC	CASSLDETQYF
TRBD2	TRBV5-6	-	TRBJ2-5	TGTGCCAGCAGCTCCCTACTAGCGGGAGAGGGAGAGACCCAGTACTTC	CASSSLLAGEGETQYF
-	TRBV18	-	TRBJ1-2	TGTGCCAGCTCACCAACGGAAGGGAACTATGGCTACACCTTC	CASSPTEGNYGYTF
-	TRBV2	few	TRBJ2-2	TGTGCCAGCAGTGAAGGGAGGGCGGGCACCGGGGAGCTGTTTTTT	CASSEGRAGTGELFF
TRBD1	TRBV18	-	TRBJ1-2	TGTGCCAGCTCACCGAGGACAGGGTCCCTGGCGGTCTATGGCTACACCTTC	CASSPRTGSLAVYGYTF
TRBD2	TRBV19	-	TRBJ2-2	TGTGCCAGTAGTAGAGTCAAGACTAGCGCGAACACCGGGGAGCTGTTTTTT	CASSRVKTSANTGELFF
TRBD2	TRBV11-3	-	TRBJ2-1	TGTGCCAGCAGCCCCGCGACTAGCGGGCCTTACAATGAGCAGTTCTTC	CASSPATSGPYNEQFF
TRBD1	TRBV6-5	-	TRBJ2-1	TGTGCCAGCACCATGACCGGGACAGGGTACAATGAGCAGTTCTTC	CASTMTGTGYNEQFF
-	TRBV7-2	-	TRBJ1-2	TGTGCCAGCAGCTTAAACACGGGTCGGGCCTATGGCTACACCTTC	CASSLNTGRAYGYTF